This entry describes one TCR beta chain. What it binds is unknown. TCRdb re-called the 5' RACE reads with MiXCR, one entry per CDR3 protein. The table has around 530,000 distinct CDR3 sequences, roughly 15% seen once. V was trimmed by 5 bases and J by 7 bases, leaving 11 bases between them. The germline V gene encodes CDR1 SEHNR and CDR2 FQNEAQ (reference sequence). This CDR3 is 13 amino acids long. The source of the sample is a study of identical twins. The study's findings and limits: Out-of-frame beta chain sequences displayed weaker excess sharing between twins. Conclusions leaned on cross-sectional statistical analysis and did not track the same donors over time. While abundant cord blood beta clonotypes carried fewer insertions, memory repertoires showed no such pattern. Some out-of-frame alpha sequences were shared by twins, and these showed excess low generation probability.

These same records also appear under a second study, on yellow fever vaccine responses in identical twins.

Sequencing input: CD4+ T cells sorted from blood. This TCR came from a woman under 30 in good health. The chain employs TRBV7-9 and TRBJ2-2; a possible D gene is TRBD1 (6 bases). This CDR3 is CASSQQGSGELFF. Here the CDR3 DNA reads TGTGCCAGCAGCCAACAGGGTAGCGGGGAGCTGTTTTTT.